These 9 T cell receptor beta chains came from one sample sequenced in a study of blood T cell repertoires in COVID-19. The method was immunoSEQ multiplex PCR; TCRdb's version includes in-frame clones alone and lacks a portion of them. The data contain more than 300,000 clones, 85% to 90% of them singletons. The sequenced sample consisted of peripheral blood. These receptors all come from a woman aged 70 to 79 with COVID-19, enrolled during active disease.

The V call is TRBV18, the J call TRBJ1-5; 8 positions match TRBD1. Germline-derived CDR1 and CDR2 are KGHSH and LQKENI. The CDR3 sequence is 15 residues long. V was clipped by 3 bases and J by 5 bases; unmatched bases: 6. The CDR3 here is CASSPTGVGDQPQHF. CDR3 nucleotide sequence: TGTGCCAGCTCACCGACAGGGGTCGGGGATCAGCCCCAGCATTTT.

This clone was seen a handful of times. The rearrangement joins TRBV7-3 to TRBJ2-3, with 11 nucleotides matching TRBD2. The germline CDR1 and CDR2 sequences are SGHTA and FQGTGA. The CDR3 has 16 amino acids. With 5 bases clipped from V and 1 base from J, the junction kept 5 bases outside the gene matches. DNA of the CDR3: TGTGCCAGCAGCCAGATTAGCGGGGGGGGCACAGATACGCAGTATTTT. Translation: CASSQISGGGTDTQYF.

This chain links TRBV11-2 with TRBJ2-1; TRBD2 agrees at 10 bases. The germline V gene has CDR1 SGHAT and CDR2 FQNNGV. The J segment lost 4 bases and the V segment lost 9 bases, leaving 6 bases of the junction unmatched. The CDR3 runs 14 residues. CDR3 in amino acids: CASERGGLYNEQFF. The CDR3 bases are TGTGCCAGTGAGCGGGGGGGCCTTTACAATGAGCAGTTCTTC.

Comments on this clone: The sample has other DNA sequences that encode this CDR3 too. CDR3 nucleotides: TGTGCCAGCACTCGGGGCACTGAAGCTTTCTTT. Amino acids: CASTRGTEAFF. This chain uses TRBV12-3 or TRBV12-4 with TRBJ1-1, with D unclear. Trimming stripped 7 bases from V and 4 bases from J, with 7 bases between. This CDR3 is 11 amino acids long.

This chain joins TRBV27 and TRBJ1-1, with D tentatively TRBD1 (5 bases). The germline V and J ends were trimmed by 3 bases and 4 bases, with 12 bases remaining between them. The CDR3 runs to 14 residues. Germline V gene lookup returns CDR1 MNHEY and CDR2 SMNVEV (reference sequence). The CDR3 DNA sequence: TGTGCCAGCAGTTTCGCAGGGTCAGGCACTGAAGCTTTCTTT. This gives the protein CASSFAGSGTEAFF.

The J gene is TRBJ2-2, the V gene TRBV9, with 8 bases lining up with TRBD2. The CDR3 loop spans 16 amino acids. Trimming at V came to 0 bases and at J to 4 bases, leaving 5 bases not matched to a gene. Germline-derived CDR1 and CDR2 are SGDLS and YYNGEE. CDR3 protein: CASSVELAGRTGELFF. In DNA form, the CDR3 reads TGTGCCAGCAGCGTAGAATTAGCGGGACGCACCGGGGAGCTGTTTTTT.

This clone was observed once. V is TRBV19 and J is TRBJ1-2; 8 nucleotides align to TRBD1. Germline V gives CDR1 LNHDA, CDR2 SQIVND (reference sequence). V shed 5 bases, J shed 4 bases, and the junction held 6 bases outside the gene matches. This CDR3 is 14 amino acids long. As DNA, the CDR3 is TGTGCCAGTAGTCGGACAGGGTCTTCCTATGGCTACACCTTC. It codes for CASSRTGSSYGYTF.

V gene TRBV3-1 (or the pseudogene TRBV3-2) combines with J gene TRBJ1-3; D gene uncertain. Trimming removed 4 bases from V and 4 bases from J, with 17 bases in between. CDR1 LGHDT and CDR2 YNNKEL come from the germline V gene (reference sequence). The CDR3 has 16 amino acids. The CDR3 spells CASSREGQSGGNTIYF. The CDR3 region has the DNA TGTGCCAGCAGCCGAGAAGGGCAGTCGGGAGGAAACACCATATATTTT.

The CDR3 sequence: CASSVTPTYEQYF. The CDR3 DNA follows: TGTGCCAGCAGCGTAACACCGACCTACGAGCAGTACTTC. The chain employs TRBV9 and TRBJ2-7; D is ambiguous. The V gene's germline CDR1 is SGDLS and CDR2 YYNGEE. The CDR3 is 13 amino acids. Trimming cost V 1 base and J 2 bases, with 7 bases left between them.